This entry features one T cell receptor beta chain sequence. As yet, its antigen is unknown. The data originate from a study of CD8+CD57+ T cells in acquired aplastic anemia. Study background: Sorting CD4+ and CD8+ cells gave DNA averaging roughly 3.2 ug. Study-wide findings and caveats: Patients and controls turned out to have roughly 30 CD8+ CDR3 sequences in common.

Germline values: CDR1 KGHDR, CDR2 SFDVKD. Between the trimmed V and J ends, which lost 5 bases and 7 bases, there was a span of 13 bases. The CDR3 length is 14 residues. It was patients with CD8+CD57+ cell expansion by flow cytometry who were chosen for sequencing. Severe acquired aplastic anemia was present in all patients. Profiling that covered TCR beta VDJ and CDR3 relied on genomic DNA as its template. TCRdb redid the calling of the reads with MiXCR, one entry per CDR3 protein. The table lists about 98,000 distinct CDR3 sequences, roughly two thirds of them singletons, with 60% to 80% in the top ten.

The source material was sorted CD4+, CD8+, or CD8+CD57+ T cells (not recorded which) from PBMCs. This TCR came from a human donor with aplastic anemia. The J gene is TRBJ1-4, the V gene TRBV24-1; no definite D call. Written as DNA, the CDR3 is TGTGCCACCAGTGGAGGCCGACGGAGTGAAAAACTGTTTTTT. It translates to CATSGGRRSEKLFF.